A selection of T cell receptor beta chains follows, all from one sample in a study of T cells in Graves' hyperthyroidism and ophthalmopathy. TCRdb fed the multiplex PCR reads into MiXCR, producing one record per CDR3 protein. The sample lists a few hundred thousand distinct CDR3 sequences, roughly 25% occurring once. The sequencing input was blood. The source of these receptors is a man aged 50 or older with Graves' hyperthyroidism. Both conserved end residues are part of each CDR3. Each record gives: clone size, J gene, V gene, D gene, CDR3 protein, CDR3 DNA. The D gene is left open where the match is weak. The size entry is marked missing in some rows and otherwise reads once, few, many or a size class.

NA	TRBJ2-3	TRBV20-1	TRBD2	CSASLGAGGPTDTQYF	TGCAGTGCTAGCCTAGGGGCGGGAGGGCCCACAGATACGCAGTATTTT
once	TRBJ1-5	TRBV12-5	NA	CASGFWQAPGQPQHF	TGTGCTAGTGGTTTCTGGCAGGCCCCCGGTCAGCCCCAGCATTTT
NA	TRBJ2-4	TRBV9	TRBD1	CASSSQGQGAARNIQYF	TGTGCCAGCAGCTCCCAGGGACAGGGGGCCGCGAGAAACATTCAGTACTTC
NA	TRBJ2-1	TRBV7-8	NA	CASSQEAPHNEQFF	TGCGCCAGCAGCCAAGAGGCCCCGCACAATGAGCAGTTCTTC
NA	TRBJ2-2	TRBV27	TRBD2	CATTRGGNTGELFF	TGTGCCACCACCCGGGGGGGGAACACCGGGGAGCTGTTTTTT
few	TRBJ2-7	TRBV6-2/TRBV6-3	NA	CASRKAGAPYEQYF	TGCGCCAGCAGGAAAGCGGGTGCCCCCTACGAGCAGTACTTC
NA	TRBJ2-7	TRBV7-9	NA	CASSFDLGLIYEQYF	TGTGCCAGCAGCTTCGACTTGGGTTTGATTTACGAGCAGTACTTC
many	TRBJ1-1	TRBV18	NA	CASSFQWETEAFF	TGTGCCAGCTCATTTCAGTGGGAGACTGAAGCTTTCTTT
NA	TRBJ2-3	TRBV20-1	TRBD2	CSVSSGLAGRDGDTQYF	TGCAGTGTTTCGTCGGGACTAGCGGGAAGGGATGGGGATACGCAGTATTTT
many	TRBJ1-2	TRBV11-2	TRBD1	CASSRDRNYGYTF	TGTGCCAGCAGCCGGGACAGGAACTATGGCTACACCTTC
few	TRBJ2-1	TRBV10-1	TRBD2	CASSEIASGRGEQFF	TGCGCCAGCAGTGAGATAGCTAGCGGGAGGGGTGAGCAGTTCTTC
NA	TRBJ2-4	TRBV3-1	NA	CASSQVDSQYF	TGTGCCAGCAGCCAAGTAGACAGTCAGTACTTC
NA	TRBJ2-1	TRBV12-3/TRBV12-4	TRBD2	CASSPGRYRAGGNYRNEQFF	TGTGCCAGCAGTCCGGGGAGGTATAGAGCGGGAGGAAACTACAGGAATGAGCAGTTCTTC
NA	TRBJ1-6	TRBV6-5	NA	CASSYGIPYNSPLHF	TGTGCCAGCAGTTACGGGATCCCCTATAATTCACCCCTCCACTTT